This TCR beta chain was identified during a study of T cell clones after liver transplantation. Study details: Samples came pre-transplant, pre-randomization before withdrawal, and post-randomization after withdrawal ended. Study results and limitations: These preliminary findings come from unstandardized post-transplant sampling times. A significant post-transplant drop in circulating graft-donor-reactive CD4 TCRbeta sequences occurred in most of the 8 subjects.

This CDR3 contains 14 residues. The V end lost 6 bases, the J end lost 1 base, and 12 bases lay between the germline ends. The germline CDR1 and CDR2 sequences are LNHDA and SQIVND (reference sequence). Comments on this clone: Its cognate antigen is unknown.

The data were produced by immunoSEQ multiplex PCR, yet TCRdb's version contains in-frame clones alone and is incomplete. The sample carries roughly 97,000 clones, 80% to 85% recorded once. The sequence was obtained from a human donor who received a liver transplant. The sequencing used CD4+ T cells from blood, collected before liver transplant. V usage is TRBV19 and J usage is TRBJ2-5; D unclear. This CDR3 is CASSGISPQETQYF. For the CDR3, the DNA is TGTGCCAGTAGCGGTATATCCCCCCAAGAGACCCAGTACTTC.